This TCR beta chain was identified during a study of blood T cell repertoires in COVID-19 (dated by TCRdb to 2019 to 2021). In the study overall: The collaborator samples originated in the United States, Italy and Spain and spanned the acute and convalescent phases of COVID-19. HLA class I and class II types, where available, came from metadata supplied by the sample provider rather than from assay-based typing. Sample metadata almost always included a de-identified subject ID, COVID-19 status, age in years and sex. Subjects who had been exposed to COVID-19, were actively infected with it, or had recovered from it provided the deeply sampled blood TCRbeta repertoires that made up the dataset. The repertoires were made available in a free public database intended to serve as a resource for research on the immune response to SARS-CoV-2. Samples were obtained from the ongoing ImmuneRACE study (first 160 participants) and from 1,254 subjects provided by 6 global collaborators. The prospective study material was composed of cDNA or gDNA derived from T cells, B-cell-depleted T cells, or PBMCs.

The paper's findings and limits, for the study overall: The quantity of clinical and demographic metadata differed by source and by participant and was supplied without curation.

TCRbeta CDR3 regions were amplified from genomic DNA using the immunoSEQ Assay, a bias-controlled multiplex PCR. The published analysis was carried out like this. The number of nucleated cells in each sample was estimated by amplification of reference gene primers within the assay. To quantify the absolute abundance of each unique TCRbeta CDR3 rearrangement, sequence reads were collapsed and filtered. For each sample, productive Simpson clonality was calculated as the square root of Simpson's diversity index across productive rearrangements. TCRdb provides this immuneACCESS table in a form limited to in-frame rearrangements. Some clones are lacking; in checked studies, under half of them reflect an unresolved V gene, and why the rest are absent is not known. Clone size and the V and J calls come from that table; the DNA yielded D and trimming. This sample comprises approximately 170,000 clones, under 85% of them detected only once. The top ten constitute 12% of the sample.

As to this clone: There is no known antigen for this receptor. Base qualities are not provided; no much larger clone lies one nucleotide away.

Cut back by 1 base and 0 bases, the V and J ends lie 7 bases apart. The CDR3 runs 15 amino acids, cysteine and phenylalanine included. CDR3 DNA is the only sequence kept; it has 45 bases, read in frame from the first base. Looking up the germline V gene yields CDR1 MNHNS and CDR2 SASEGT. Enrolling through a virtual design, the prospective study's participants ranged in age from roughly 18 to 100 years and lived across more than 20 United States geographic areas. In the prospective study, participants were assigned to cohorts based on the clinical history participants reported in a screening survey and a study questionnaire. ImmuneRACE Cohort 3 recovered participants were defined by two consecutive negative NP/OP PCR tests, healthcare professional clearance, or symptom resolution. In the prospective study, whole blood, serum and a nasopharyngeal or oropharyngeal swab were collected from each participant by mobile phlebotomists. Additional blood draws and questionnaires over an approximately two-month period could optionally be provided by prospective study participants. Blood samples from the prospective study were shipped frozen or at room temperature prior to DNA extraction.

The TCR comes from a man in his forties or fifties who had recovered from COVID-19. Here the chain combines TRBV6-1 and TRBJ1-3; a tentative D match to TRBD1 spans 5 bases. The specimen was PBMCs or T cells enriched from blood (not recorded which). CDR3 sequence: CASSEGGFSGNTIYF. The nucleotides read TGTGCCAGCAGTGAAGGGGGCTTCTCTGGAAACACCATATATTTT.